This is a list of T cell receptor beta chains from one sample in a study of blood T cell repertoires in COVID-19. TCRdb's table, derived via immunoSEQ multiplex PCR, lists solely in-frame clones and lacks some. Among 200,000 or so clones listed, around 77% were seen once. The sequenced sample consisted of peripheral blood. Source of these receptors: a man in his 60s with active or convalescent COVID-19. Each CDR3 is given with its conserved first and last residue. Each record gives: V gene, clone size, D gene, J gene, CDR3 DNA, CDR3 protein. A D gene is named only where the DNA matches it firmly. Expanded clones get a size class; other rows say once, few or many, or leave the size out.

V gene: TRBV18
clone size: .
D gene: TRBD1
J gene: TRBJ1-2
CDR3 DNA: TGTGCCAGCTCACCACCGGGACAGCACTATGGCTACACCTTC
CDR3 protein: CASSPPGQHYGYTF

V gene: TRBV6-1
clone size: .
D gene: .
J gene: TRBJ2-3
CDR3 DNA: TGTGCCAGCAGTGATCGGGCGGTAGGGGGTACGCAGTATTTT
CDR3 protein: CASSDRAVGGTQYF

V gene: TRBV5-1
clone size: .
D gene: TRBD2
J gene: TRBJ2-1
CDR3 DNA: TGCGCCAGCAGCAGGACTAGCGGGATCAATGAGCAGTTCTTC
CDR3 protein: CASSRTSGINEQFF

V gene: TRBV9
clone size: once
D gene: TRBD2
J gene: TRBJ2-3
CDR3 DNA: TGTGCCAGCAGCGTTAGCGGGAGGTTGTCAGATACGCAGTATTTT
CDR3 protein: CASSVSGRLSDTQYF

V gene: TRBV25-1
clone size: few
D gene: .
J gene: TRBJ1-1
CDR3 DNA: TGTGCCAGCAGTGGATTCGCCGGGACTGGGGCTGAAGCTTTCTTT
CDR3 protein: CASSGFAGTGAEAFF

V gene: TRBV10-3
clone size: .
D gene: .
J gene: TRBJ1-5
CDR3 DNA: TGTGCCATCAGTGAGTCGGGGGCCAATCAGCCCCAGCATTTT
CDR3 protein: CAISESGANQPQHF

V gene: TRBV28
clone size: .
D gene: TRBD1
J gene: TRBJ1-1
CDR3 DNA: TGTGCCAGCAGTACAGGGGTAAACACTGAAGCTTTCTTT
CDR3 protein: CASSTGVNTEAFF

V gene: TRBV11-3
clone size: .
D gene: TRBD1
J gene: TRBJ2-2
CDR3 DNA: TGTGCCAGCAGCTGGGGACAGGGGGCGGCCGGGGAGCTGTTTTTT
CDR3 protein: CASSWGQGAAGELFF

V gene: TRBV27
clone size: .
D gene: .
J gene: TRBJ1-2
CDR3 DNA: TGTGCCTGCGGGGAGTATAGATTCGGTGGCTACACCTTC
CDR3 protein: CACGEYRFGGYTF

V gene: TRBV7-8
clone size: .
D gene: TRBD2
J gene: TRBJ2-2
CDR3 DNA: TGTGCCAGCACCCCTGCGGGGGTGAACACCGGGGAGCTGTTTTTT
CDR3 protein: CASTPAGVNTGELFF

V gene: TRBV6-5
clone size: .
D gene: .
J gene: TRBJ2-7
CDR3 DNA: TGTGCCAGCAACGAGGAGTACGAGCAGTACTTC
CDR3 protein: CASNEEYEQYF

V gene: TRBV15
clone size: few
D gene: TRBD1
J gene: TRBJ2-2
CDR3 DNA: TGTGCCACCAGCAGTGACAGGGGATACACCGGGGAGCTGTTTTTT
CDR3 protein: CATSSDRGYTGELFF

V gene: TRBV28
clone size: few
D gene: TRBD1
J gene: TRBJ2-5
CDR3 DNA: TGTGCCAGCAGTTTGGACAGGGGTTGGGAGACCCAGTACTTC
CDR3 protein: CASSLDRGWETQYF

V gene: TRBV24-1
clone size: .
D gene: TRBD2
J gene: TRBJ2-1
CDR3 DNA: TGTGCCACCAGTGGTACTAGCGGGATCTCCTACAATGAGCAGTTCTTC
CDR3 protein: CATSGTSGISYNEQFF

V gene: TRBV18
clone size: .
D gene: TRBD2
J gene: TRBJ2-1
CDR3 DNA: TGTGCCAGCTCACCACGGGAGGGGAGCTCCTACAATGAGCAGTTCTTC
CDR3 protein: CASSPREGSSYNEQFF

V gene: TRBV19
clone size: .
D gene: .
J gene: TRBJ1-4
CDR3 DNA: TGTGCCAGTAGTAGCCACGAGTTGGCTAATGAAAAACTGTTTTTT
CDR3 protein: CASSSHELANEKLFF

V gene: TRBV6-6
clone size: .
D gene: TRBD1
J gene: TRBJ1-5
CDR3 DNA: TGTGCCAGCAGGAGACAGGGAGGTAGCAATCAGCCCCAGCATTTT
CDR3 protein: CASRRQGGSNQPQHF

V gene: TRBV28
clone size: .
D gene: TRBD2
J gene: TRBJ2-7
CDR3 DNA: TGTGCCAGCAGTAGGGTGGGAATAGCGGGAACCTACGAGCAGTACTTC
CDR3 protein: CASSRVGIAGTYEQYF

V gene: TRBV6-6
clone size: .
D gene: TRBD1
J gene: TRBJ1-6
CDR3 DNA: TGTGCCAGCAGTCCCGACAGGGCAAATTCACCCCTCCACTTT
CDR3 protein: CASSPDRANSPLHF

V gene: TRBV19
clone size: .
D gene: .
J gene: TRBJ2-1
CDR3 DNA: TGTGCCAGTAGTATTGGGCAGGAGACGGGAAGGATCTTC
CDR3 protein: CASSIGQETGRIF

V gene: TRBV5-6
clone size: .
D gene: .
J gene: TRBJ1-2
CDR3 DNA: TGTGCCAGCAGCTTCGGGGGGCGGCCTAACTATGGCTACACCTTC
CDR3 protein: CASSFGGRPNYGYTF

V gene: TRBV13
clone size: .
D gene: TRBD1
J gene: TRBJ2-3
CDR3 DNA: TGTGCCAGCAGCTGGGACAGGGGGCGGGCCCCAGATACGCAGTATTTT
CDR3 protein: CASSWDRGRAPDTQYF

V gene: TRBV6-1
clone size: .
D gene: .
J gene: TRBJ1-2
CDR3 DNA: TGTGCCAGCAGTGAATTGCGGGCGGATCGTCGCTACACCTTC
CDR3 protein: CASSELRADRRYTF

V gene: TRBV25-1
clone size: .
D gene: TRBD1
J gene: TRBJ2-1
CDR3 DNA: TGTGCCAGCAGTAGACAGGGTTTTCGGAATGAGCAGTTCTTC
CDR3 protein: CASSRQGFRNEQFF

V gene: TRBV24-1
clone size: .
D gene: TRBD1
J gene: TRBJ1-2
CDR3 DNA: TGTGCCACCCAATCGAGTTCCGGGACAGGGGGCCTCTATGGCTACACCTTC
CDR3 protein: CATQSSSGTGGLYGYTF

V gene: TRBV5-1
clone size: .
D gene: TRBD1
J gene: TRBJ2-6
CDR3 DNA: TGCGCCAGCAGCTTGCGACAGGGGGCAGGTGGGGCCAACGTCCTGACTTTC
CDR3 protein: CASSLRQGAGGANVLTF

V gene: TRBV27
clone size: once
D gene: .
J gene: TRBJ2-1
CDR3 DNA: TGTGCCAGCAGTTTCAGGTTTTACAATGAGCAGTTCTTC
CDR3 protein: CASSFRFYNEQFF

V gene: TRBV6-1
clone size: .
D gene: TRBD2
J gene: TRBJ2-3
CDR3 DNA: TGTGCCAGCAGTGATAGCGGGAATCCCACAGATACGCAGTATTTT
CDR3 protein: CASSDSGNPTDTQYF

V gene: TRBV3-1/TRBV3-2
clone size: .
D gene: .
J gene: TRBJ1-1
CDR3 DNA: TGTGCCAGCAGCCCCTTACAGGGTCTGAACACTGAAGCTTTCTTT
CDR3 protein: CASSPLQGLNTEAFF

V gene: TRBV5-1
clone size: .
D gene: TRBD1
J gene: TRBJ1-3
CDR3 DNA: TGCGCCAGCAGCGAGGGGGCAGGGGGACTAGCTGGAAACACCATATATTTT
CDR3 protein: CASSEGAGGLAGNTIYF

V gene: TRBV28
clone size: .
D gene: .
J gene: TRBJ2-7
CDR3 DNA: TGTGCCAGCAGTTACACGTACGAGCAGTACTTC
CDR3 protein: CASSYTYEQYF

V gene: TRBV7-9
clone size: .
D gene: TRBD2
J gene: TRBJ2-3
CDR3 DNA: TGTGCCAGCAGCTTCGCTAGCGGGAGTACAGATACGCAGTATTTT
CDR3 protein: CASSFASGSTDTQYF

V gene: TRBV25-1
clone size: .
D gene: .
J gene: TRBJ2-2
CDR3 DNA: TGTGCCAGCAGGAAGGGGGAGACCGGGGAGCTGTTTTTT
CDR3 protein: CASRKGETGELFF

V gene: TRBV27
clone size: few
D gene: .
J gene: TRBJ2-7
CDR3 DNA: TGTGCCAGCAGTTTACTGCAGGGTCCCTCCTACGAGCAGTACTTC
CDR3 protein: CASSLLQGPSYEQYF

V gene: TRBV7-7
clone size: .
D gene: .
J gene: TRBJ1-5
CDR3 DNA: TGTGCCAGCAGCTTATACGACGTTGGGGCAGGGCCTCATAGCAATCAGCCCCAGCATTTT
CDR3 protein: CASSLYDVGAGPHSNQPQHF

V gene: TRBV6-1
clone size: .
D gene: TRBD1
J gene: TRBJ2-7
CDR3 DNA: TGTGCCAGCAGTGAAACAGGGGGGAACTACGAGCAGTACTTC
CDR3 protein: CASSETGGNYEQYF

V gene: TRBV7-3
clone size: .
D gene: TRBD1
J gene: TRBJ2-2
CDR3 DNA: TGTGCCAGCAGCTTAGGCAGGGGGAGTGGCACCGGGGAGCTGTTTTTT
CDR3 protein: CASSLGRGSGTGELFF

V gene: TRBV19
clone size: .
D gene: .
J gene: TRBJ1-6
CDR3 DNA: TGTGCCAGTAGGGAGTATGGACAGAAAAATAATTCACCCCTCCACTTT
CDR3 protein: CASREYGQKNNSPLHF

V gene: TRBV19
clone size: .
D gene: TRBD1
J gene: TRBJ1-2
CDR3 DNA: TGTGCCAGTAGCGGGGGACAGGGCTATGGCTACACCTTC
CDR3 protein: CASSGGQGYGYTF

V gene: TRBV5-5
clone size: .
D gene: TRBD1
J gene: TRBJ1-5
CDR3 DNA: TGTGCCAGCAGCCCGGGACAGGCGGGGAACCAGCCCCAGCATTTT
CDR3 protein: CASSPGQAGNQPQHF

V gene: TRBV2
clone size: .
D gene: .
J gene: TRBJ2-7
CDR3 DNA: TGTGCCAGCAGGGACAGCGCCTACGAGCAGTACTTC
CDR3 protein: CASRDSAYEQYF

V gene: TRBV15
clone size: .
D gene: .
J gene: TRBJ1-5
CDR3 DNA: TGTGCCACCAGCAGAGATTATACGGATGGAGGGGCCGGGCTAGGCAATCAGCCCCAGCATTTT
CDR3 protein: CATSRDYTDGGAGLGNQPQHF

V gene: TRBV19
clone size: .
D gene: TRBD1
J gene: TRBJ1-1
CDR3 DNA: TGTGCCAGCTCCCCACTCGCCGGGACAGGGGGGGTTGCGAACACTGAAGCTTTCTTT
CDR3 protein: CASSPLAGTGGVANTEAFF

V gene: TRBV3-1/TRBV3-2
clone size: .
D gene: TRBD2
J gene: TRBJ2-5
CDR3 DNA: TGTGCCAGCAGCCTAACGGGGGGAGGTACCCAGTACTTC
CDR3 protein: CASSLTGGGTQYF

V gene: TRBV5-4
clone size: many
D gene: .
J gene: TRBJ2-7
CDR3 DNA: TGTGCCAGCAGCTTGGCGGAATTAGGGAGGTTAGAGCAGTACTTC
CDR3 protein: CASSLAELGRLEQYF

V gene: TRBV12-5
clone size: .
D gene: .
J gene: TRBJ1-1
CDR3 DNA: TGTGCTAGTGGCCTGACAGGAGGTGGTACGACTTTCTTT
CDR3 protein: CASGLTGGGTTFF

V gene: TRBV11-3
clone size: .
D gene: TRBD2
J gene: TRBJ2-2
CDR3 DNA: TGTGCCAGCAGCTTGACTAGCGGGAGTGTGGCCGGGGAGCTGTTTTTT
CDR3 protein: CASSLTSGSVAGELFF

V gene: TRBV4-1
clone size: few
D gene: TRBD1
J gene: TRBJ1-3
CDR3 DNA: TGCGCCAGCAGCCTACGGACAGGGGCGGAAAACACCATATATTTT
CDR3 protein: CASSLRTGAENTIYF

V gene: TRBV7-2
clone size: .
D gene: .
J gene: TRBJ2-7
CDR3 DNA: TGTGCCAGCAGCTTAGCAGGCGGTAGCGACGAGCAGTACTTC
CDR3 protein: CASSLAGGSDEQYF

V gene: TRBV7-6
clone size: once
D gene: TRBD2
J gene: TRBJ2-1
CDR3 DNA: TGTGCCAGCAGCCCTGGGACTAGCGGGAGATATGAGCAGTTCTTC
CDR3 protein: CASSPGTSGRYEQFF

V gene: TRBV19
clone size: .
D gene: TRBD1
J gene: TRBJ2-7
CDR3 DNA: TGTGCCAGCGATCCGACAGGGGGCGCCGAGCAGTACTTC
CDR3 protein: CASDPTGGAEQYF

V gene: TRBV7-2
clone size: .
D gene: .
J gene: TRBJ2-7
CDR3 DNA: TGTGCCAGCAGCTTTAGTCAATACGAGCAGTACTTC
CDR3 protein: CASSFSQYEQYF

V gene: TRBV7-2
clone size: .
D gene: .
J gene: TRBJ1-6
CDR3 DNA: TGTGCCAGCAGCTTAGGGTGGAAGGAGTCACCCCTCCACTTT
CDR3 protein: CASSLGWKESPLHF

V gene: TRBV7-6
clone size: few
D gene: TRBD1
J gene: TRBJ2-1
CDR3 DNA: TGTGCCAGCACCCCAGGGACAGGGAACTCCTACAATGAGCAGTTCTTC
CDR3 protein: CASTPGTGNSYNEQFF